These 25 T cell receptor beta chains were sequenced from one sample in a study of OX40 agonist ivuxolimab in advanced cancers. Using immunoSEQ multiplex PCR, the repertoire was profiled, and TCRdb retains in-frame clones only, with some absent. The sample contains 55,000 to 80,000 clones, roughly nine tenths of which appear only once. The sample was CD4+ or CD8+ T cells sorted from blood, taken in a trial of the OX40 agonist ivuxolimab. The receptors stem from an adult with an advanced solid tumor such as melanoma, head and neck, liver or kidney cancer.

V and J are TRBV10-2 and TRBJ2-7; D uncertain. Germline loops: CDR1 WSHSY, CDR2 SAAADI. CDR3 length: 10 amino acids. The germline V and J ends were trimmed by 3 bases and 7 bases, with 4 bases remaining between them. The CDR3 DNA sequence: TGCGCCAGCAGTGACTGGGAGCAGTACTTC. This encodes CASSDWEQYF.

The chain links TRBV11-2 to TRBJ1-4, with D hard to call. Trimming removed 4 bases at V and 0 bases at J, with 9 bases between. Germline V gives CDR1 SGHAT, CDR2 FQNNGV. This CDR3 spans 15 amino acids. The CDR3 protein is CASSSYTATNEKLFF. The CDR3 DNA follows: TGTGCCAGCAGCTCGTATACAGCAACTAATGAAAAACTGTTTTTT. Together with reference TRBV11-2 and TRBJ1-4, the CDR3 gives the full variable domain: EAGVAQSPRYKIIEKRQSVAFWCNPISGHATLYWYQQILGQGPKLLIQFQNNGVVDDSQLPKDRFSAERLKGVDSTLKIQPAKLEDSAVYLCASSSYTATNEKLFFGSGTQLSVL.

The CDR3 reads CASSLELAGGETQYF. CDR3 coding DNA: TGTGCCAGCAGCTTAGAACTAGCGGGAGGGGAGACCCAGTACTTC. The chain is built from TRBV11-2 and TRBJ2-5, with TRBD2 identical over 13 bases. V lost 0 bases, J lost 5 bases, and 0 bases stayed unmatched. CDR1 is SGHAT, CDR2 FQNNGV, per germline. The CDR3 length is 15 residues.

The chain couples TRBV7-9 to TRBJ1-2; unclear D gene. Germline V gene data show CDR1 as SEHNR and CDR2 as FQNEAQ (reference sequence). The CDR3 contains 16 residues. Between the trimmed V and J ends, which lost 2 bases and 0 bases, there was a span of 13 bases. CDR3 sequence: CASSLLLEVPNYGYTF. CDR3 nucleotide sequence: TGTGCCAGCAGCTTACTTTTGGAAGTCCCTAACTATGGCTACACCTTC.

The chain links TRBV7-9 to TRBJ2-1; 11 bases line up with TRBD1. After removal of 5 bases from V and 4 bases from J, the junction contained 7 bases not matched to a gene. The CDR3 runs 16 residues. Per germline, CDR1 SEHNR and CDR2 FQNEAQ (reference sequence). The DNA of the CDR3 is TGTGCCAGCAGCAGGCGGACAGGGGGCGCGTACAATGAGCAGTTCTTC. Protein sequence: CASSRRTGGAYNEQFF.

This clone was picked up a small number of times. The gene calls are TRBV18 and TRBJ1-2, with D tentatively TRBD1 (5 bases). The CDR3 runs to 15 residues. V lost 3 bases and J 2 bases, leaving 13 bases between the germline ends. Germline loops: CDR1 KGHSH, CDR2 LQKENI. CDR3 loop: CASSPPGLTNYGYTF. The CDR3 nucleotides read TGTGCCAGCTCACCTCCGGGACTCACCAACTATGGCTACACCTTC.

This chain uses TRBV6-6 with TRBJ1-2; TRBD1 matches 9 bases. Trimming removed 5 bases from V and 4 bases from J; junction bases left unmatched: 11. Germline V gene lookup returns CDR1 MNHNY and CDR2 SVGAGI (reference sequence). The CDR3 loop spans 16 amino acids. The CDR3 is CASSGETGQGLYGYTF. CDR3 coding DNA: TGTGCCAGCAGTGGAGAAACGGGACAGGGACTCTATGGCTACACCTTC.

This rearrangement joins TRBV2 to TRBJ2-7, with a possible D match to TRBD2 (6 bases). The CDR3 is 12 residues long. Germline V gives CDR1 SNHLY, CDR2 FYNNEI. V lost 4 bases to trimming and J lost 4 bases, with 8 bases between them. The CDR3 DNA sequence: TGTGCCAGCAGTGTTGGGGGGTACGAGCAGTACTTC. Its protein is CASSVGGYEQYF.

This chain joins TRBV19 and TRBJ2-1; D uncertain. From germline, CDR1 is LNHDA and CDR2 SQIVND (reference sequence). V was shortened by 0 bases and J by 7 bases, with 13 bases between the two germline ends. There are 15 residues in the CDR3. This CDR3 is CASSIDGGTGNEQFF. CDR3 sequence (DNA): TGTGCCAGTAGTATAGATGGCGGAACGGGTAATGAGCAGTTCTTC. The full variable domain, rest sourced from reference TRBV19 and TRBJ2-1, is DGGITQSPKYLFRKEGQNVTLSCEQNLNHDAMYWYRQDPGQGLRLIYYSQIVNDFQKGDIAEGYSVSREKKESFPLTVTSAQKNPTAFYLCASSIDGGTGNEQFFGPGTRLTVL.

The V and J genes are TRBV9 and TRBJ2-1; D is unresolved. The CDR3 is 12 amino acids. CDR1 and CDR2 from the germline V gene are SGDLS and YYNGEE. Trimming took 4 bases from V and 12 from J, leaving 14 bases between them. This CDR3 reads CASSSAVVPQFF. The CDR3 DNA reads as TGTGCCAGCAGCTCGGCGGTGGTCCCGCAGTTCTTC. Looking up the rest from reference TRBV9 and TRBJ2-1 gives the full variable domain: DSGVTQTPKHLITATGQRVTLRCSPRSGDLSVYWYQQSLDQGLQFLIQYYNGEERAKGNILERFSAQQFPDLHSELNLSSLELGDSALYFCASSSAVVPQFFGPGTRLTVL.

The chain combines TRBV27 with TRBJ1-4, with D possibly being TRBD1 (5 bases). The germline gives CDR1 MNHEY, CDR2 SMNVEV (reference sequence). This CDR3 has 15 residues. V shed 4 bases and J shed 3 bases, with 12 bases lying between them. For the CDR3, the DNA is TGTGCCAGCAGTTCAGGGACGGGCCCTAATGAAAAACTGTTTTTT. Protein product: CASSSGTGPNEKLFF. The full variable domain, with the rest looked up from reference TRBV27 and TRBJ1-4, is EAQVTQNPRYLITVTGKKLTVTCSQNMNHEYMSWYRQDPGLGLRQIYYSMNVEVTDKGDVPEGYKVSRKEKRNFPLILESPSPNQTSLYFCASSSGTGPNEKLFFGSGTQLSVL.

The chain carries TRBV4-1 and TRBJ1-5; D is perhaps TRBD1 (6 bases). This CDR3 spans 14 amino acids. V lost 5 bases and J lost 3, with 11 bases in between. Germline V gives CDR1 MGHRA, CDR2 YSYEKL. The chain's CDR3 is CASSKQGYNQPQHF. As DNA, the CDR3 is TGCGCCAGCAGCAAACAGGGTTACAATCAGCCCCAGCATTTT.

The CDR3 region has the DNA TGTGCCTGGAGTCATCCGGGACTCGGCTTCGGTGATCACGAGCAGTACTTC. This codes for CAWSHPGLGFGDHEQYF. V usage is TRBV30 and J usage is TRBJ2-7, with a weak D call TRBD2 (6 bases). There are 17 residues in the CDR3. The germline V gene has CDR1 GTSNPN and CDR2 SVGIG (reference sequence). V was pared by 2 bases and J by 5 bases, with 25 bases between.

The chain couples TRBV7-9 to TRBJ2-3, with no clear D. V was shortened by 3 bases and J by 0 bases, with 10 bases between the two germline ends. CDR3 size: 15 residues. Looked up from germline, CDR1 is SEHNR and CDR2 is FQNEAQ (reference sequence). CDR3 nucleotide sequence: TGTGCCAGCAGCTTGGCCGGATCTAGCACAGATACGCAGTATTTT. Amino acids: CASSLAGSSTDTQYF.

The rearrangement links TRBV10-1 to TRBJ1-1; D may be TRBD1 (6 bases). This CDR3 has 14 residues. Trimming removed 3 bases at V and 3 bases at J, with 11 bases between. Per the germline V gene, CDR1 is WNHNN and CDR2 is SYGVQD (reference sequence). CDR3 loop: CASSDQGLDTEAFF. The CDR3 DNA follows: TGCGCCAGCAGTGATCAGGGGCTGGACACTGAAGCTTTCTTT.

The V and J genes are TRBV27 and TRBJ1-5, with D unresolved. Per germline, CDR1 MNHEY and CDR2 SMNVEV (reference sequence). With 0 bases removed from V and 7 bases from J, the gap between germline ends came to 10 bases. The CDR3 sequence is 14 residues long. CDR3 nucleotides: TGTGCCAGCAGTTTATCTGGGTCCGCCCAGCCCCAGCATTTT. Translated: CASSLSGSAQPQHF.

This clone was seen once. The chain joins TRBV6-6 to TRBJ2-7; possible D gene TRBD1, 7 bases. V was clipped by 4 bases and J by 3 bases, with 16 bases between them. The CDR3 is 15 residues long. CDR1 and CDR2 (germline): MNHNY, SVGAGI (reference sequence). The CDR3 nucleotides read TGTGCCAGCAGTTCGCCGGGGGACAGAATCTACGAGCAGTACTTC. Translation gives CASSSPGDRIYEQYF.

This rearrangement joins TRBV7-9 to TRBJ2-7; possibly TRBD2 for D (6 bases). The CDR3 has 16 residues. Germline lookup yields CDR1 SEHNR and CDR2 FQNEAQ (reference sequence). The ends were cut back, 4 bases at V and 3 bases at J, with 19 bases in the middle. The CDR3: CASSYIPRQRVYEQYF. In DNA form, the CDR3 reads TGTGCCAGCAGCTACATTCCACGTCAGCGGGTCTACGAGCAGTACTTC.

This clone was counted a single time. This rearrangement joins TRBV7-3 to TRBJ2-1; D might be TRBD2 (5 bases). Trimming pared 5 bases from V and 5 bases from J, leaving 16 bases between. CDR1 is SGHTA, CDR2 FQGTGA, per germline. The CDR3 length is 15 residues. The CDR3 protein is CASSPLGSSNNEQFF. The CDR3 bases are TGTGCCAGCAGCCCCTTGGGGAGTTCAAACAATGAGCAGTTCTTC.

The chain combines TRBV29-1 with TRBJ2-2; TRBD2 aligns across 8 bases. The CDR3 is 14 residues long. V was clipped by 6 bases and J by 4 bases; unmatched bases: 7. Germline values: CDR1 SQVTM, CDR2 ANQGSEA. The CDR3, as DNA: TGCAGCGTCCCCACCAGCGGGGGCACCGGGGAGCTGTTTTTT. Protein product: CSVPTSGGTGELFF.

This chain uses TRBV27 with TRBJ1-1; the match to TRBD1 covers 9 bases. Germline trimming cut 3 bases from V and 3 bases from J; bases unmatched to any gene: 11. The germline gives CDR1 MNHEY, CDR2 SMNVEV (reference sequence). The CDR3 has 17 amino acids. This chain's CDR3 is CASSFGWGQGSDTEAFF. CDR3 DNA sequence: TGTGCCAGCAGTTTTGGGTGGGGACAGGGAAGCGACACTGAAGCTTTCTTT.

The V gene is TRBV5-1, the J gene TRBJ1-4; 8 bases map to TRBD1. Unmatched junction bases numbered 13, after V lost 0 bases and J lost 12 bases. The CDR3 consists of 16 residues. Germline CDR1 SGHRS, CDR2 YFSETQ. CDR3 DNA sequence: TGCGCCAGCAGCTTGGCCCAGGGGGCACGAAGAAACGAACTGTTTTTT. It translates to CASSLAQGARRNELFF.

CDR3 DNA: TGTGCCAAACAGGGGGTGACATACGAGCAGTACTTC. Translated, it gives CAKQGVTYEQYF. The chain has TRBV2 and TRBJ2-7, with 8 bases aligning to TRBD1. CDR1 and CDR2 from the germline V gene are SNHLY and FYNNEI. The ends lost 10 bases at V and 4 bases at J; junction bases unmatched: 6. The CDR3 sequence is 12 residues long.

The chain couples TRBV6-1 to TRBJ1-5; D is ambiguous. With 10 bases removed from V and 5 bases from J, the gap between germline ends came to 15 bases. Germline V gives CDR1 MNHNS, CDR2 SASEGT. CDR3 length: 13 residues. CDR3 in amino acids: CAIRELGYQPQHF. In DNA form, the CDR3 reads TGTGCCATACGGGAACTAGGTTATCAGCCCCAGCATTTT.

This chain's CDR3 is CASRKGNTEAFF. In nucleotides, the CDR3 is TGCGCCAGCAGAAAAGGAAACACTGAAGCTTTCTTT. The V gene is TRBV5-1, the J gene TRBJ1-1; no clear D gene. Per the germline V gene, CDR1 is SGHRS and CDR2 is YFSETQ. The CDR3 sequence is 12 residues long. The V gene lost 5 bases and the J gene lost 2 bases, with 7 bases spanning the gap.